The 26 T cell receptor beta chains listed next were all sequenced from one sample in a study of T cell clonality in common variable immunodeficiency. Study-wide points: In common variable immunodeficiency, TCR beta chains reportedly carried fewer deletions and N-nucleotide insertions.

Only in-frame clones appear in the TCRdb table, and some are missing; sequencing was by immunoSEQ multiplex PCR. The sample yields 30,000 to 35,000 clones, without any singletons. Antigen specificity for these receptors is unknown. The sequencing sample was made of peripheral blood mononuclear cells. These TCRs come from a human donor with common variable immunodeficiency.

Of note for this clone: Read coverage stops 3 residues before the CDR3 terminus; the germline J gene supplies the remainder. This chain joins TRBV7-2 and TRBJ1-2, with D maybe TRBD1 (5 bases). This CDR3 region has 15 residues. Per the germline V gene, CDR1 is SGHTA and CDR2 is FQGNSA. Between the trimmed V and J ends, which lost 1 base and 4 bases, there was a span of 13 bases. The DNA read from the CDR3 is TGTGCCAGCAGCTTAGGGCGGGGGACGGTCTATGGC. Translation gives CASSLGRGTVYG. The CDR3 reads in full as CASSLGRGTVYGYTF.

This clone occurred many times. The sequence runs out 3 residues before the end of the CDR3; the remainder is reconstructed from the germline J gene. The V call is TRBV19, the J call TRBJ2-3; 8 nucleotides line up with TRBD2. Germline V gene sequence: CDR1 LNHDA, CDR2 SQIVND (reference sequence). This CDR3 is built from 17 residues. The ends lost 3 bases at V and 2 bases at J; junction bases unmatched: 10. CDR3 residues: CASSMGSSGTYTDTQYF. The sequenced part of the CDR3 DNA is TGTGCCAGTAGTATGGGAAGTAGCGGGACGTACACAGATACG. Complete variable domain (other parts from reference TRBV19 and TRBJ2-3): DGGITQSPKYLFRKEGQNVTLSCEQNLNHDAMYWYRQDPGQGLRLIYYSQIVNDFQKGDIAEGYSVSREKKESFPLTVTSAQKNPTAFYLCASSMGSSGTYTDTQYFGPGTRLTVL.

This clone was picked up a small number of times. The read comes to an end 3 residues before the CDR3 does, leaving the germline J gene to fill in the end. This rearrangement joins TRBV7-2 to TRBJ2-7; D unresolved. The V gene's germline CDR1 is SGHTA and CDR2 FQGNSA. The CDR3 is made up of 12 amino acids. V was cut by 7 bases and J by 6 bases, with 13 bases left in between. The sequenced CDR3 bases are TGTGCCAGCACCACCCCAGGAGTCGAG. It translates to CASTTPGVE. Given in full, the CDR3 is CASTTPGVEQYF.

The CDR3 protein is CASSYGGGMTDTQYF. The sequenced CDR3 bases are TGTGCCAGCAGTTACGGGGGGGGGATGACAGATACG. The gene calls are TRBV6-2 or TRBV6-3 and TRBJ2-3; 7 positions agree with TRBD2. Read sequence stops 3 residues before the CDR3 end, and the germline J gene provides the missing end. J gave up 3 bases and V 2 bases, and 5 bases lay outside the gene matches. This CDR3 is 15 amino acids long. Germline V gene data show CDR1 as MNHEY and CDR2 as SVGEGT.

This clone was seen many times. The read falls 3 residues short of the CDR3 end, and the missing part is taken from the germline J gene. This chain joins TRBV7-2 and TRBJ2-2; the D gene could be TRBD1 or TRBD2 (5 bases each). V gave up 1 base and J gave up 6 bases, with 6 bases separating them. The CDR3 has 13 residues. Germline CDR1 reads SGHTA; CDR2 reads FQGNSA. CDR3 bases read: TGTGCCAGCAGCTTAGGAGGGGCCGGGGAG. Amino acids: CASSLGGAGE. The CDR3 as a whole reads CASSLGGAGELFF.

This clone was seen a few times. The CDR3 goes on 3 residues after the read ends, and that part is filled in from the germline J gene. The chain links TRBV6-1 to TRBJ2-4, with a possible D match to TRBD2 (6 bases). The V and J ends lost 2 bases and 5 bases respectively, with 16 bases between them. Germline V gene data show CDR1 as MNHNS and CDR2 as SASEGT. The CDR3 length is 16 residues. The CDR3 here is CASSELAGRIENIQYF. CDR3 DNA, as far as it was read: TGTGCCAGCAGTGAATTGGCGGGGCGGATTGAAAACATT.

This clone was counted between two and nine times. With the read ending 3 residues before the CDR3 end, the germline J gene is used to fill in that end. The chain links TRBV7-8 to TRBJ2-7; 8 bases map to TRBD2. The CDR3 length is 14 residues. The J segment lost 6 bases and the V segment lost 1 base, leaving 5 bases of the junction unmatched. Germline V gene lookup returns CDR1 SGHVS and CDR2 FQNEAQ. The CDR3 bases that were read are TGTGCCAGCAGCTTAGGACTAGCGAGGGGCGAG. Protein: CASSLGLARGE. The whole CDR3 region reads CASSLGLARGEQYF.

Turning to this clone: Coverage ceases 3 residues before the CDR3 finishes, and the germline J gene fills in the end. The V gene is TRBV7-2, the J gene TRBJ1-2; D is uncertain. V lost 3 bases and J 3 bases, leaving 14 bases between the germline ends. The CDR3 covers 15 residues. The germline V gene encodes CDR1 SGHTA and CDR2 FQGNSA. This CDR3 reads CASSFLTGGDYGYTF. The sequenced part of the CDR3 DNA is TGTGCCAGCAGCTTCCTGACGGGCGGGGACTATGGC.

This clone was counted only a few times. The CDR3 goes on 3 residues after the read ends, and that part is filled in from the germline J gene. This chain connects TRBV19 to TRBJ2-1; 9 nucleotides agree with TRBD2. This CDR3 is built from 16 residues. Germline V gene sequence: CDR1 LNHDA, CDR2 SQIVND (reference sequence). J was trimmed by 5 bases and V by 3 bases; bases with no gene match: 8. The sequenced CDR3 bases are TGTGCCAGTAGTATTCATGCTAGCGGGGCGAACAATGAG. Residues: CASSIHASGANNE. The whole CDR3 reads CASSIHASGANNEQFF.

This clone was seen at least ten times. Sequencing ends 3 residues short of the CDR3 end; the germline J gene provides the rest. The V gene is TRBV20-1, the J gene TRBJ2-1; 14 bases line up with TRBD2. The germline CDR1 and CDR2 sequences are DFQATT and SNEGSKA (reference sequence). The CDR3 has 15 amino acids. Trimming removed 0 bases from V and 9 bases from J; junction bases left unmatched: 4. The CDR3 is CSARDAGLAGAEQFF. CDR3 bases read: TGCAGTGCTAGAGATGCGGGACTAGCGGGAGCTGAG.

This clone was counted at least ten times. The read halts 3 residues ahead of the CDR3 end, with the missing end drawn from the germline J gene. The same CDR3 can be traced to other DNA sequences in this sample. The rearrangement uses TRBV18 and TRBJ2-2; 10 bases match TRBD1. V shed 4 bases and J 5 bases; nucleotides not matched to a gene: 7. CDR3 length: 16 residues. Germline CDR1 is KGHSH and CDR2 is LQKENI. CDR3 DNA, as far as it was read: TGTGCCAGCTCACTCGGGACAGGGGTCCGTACCGGGGAG. Amino acid sequence: CASSLGTGVRTGE. The complete CDR3 reads CASSLGTGVRTGELFF. The full variable domain, in which reference TRBV18 and TRBJ2-2 provide the parts outside the CDR3, is NAGVMQNPRHLVRRRGQEARLRCSPMKGHSHVYWYRQLPEEGLKFMVYLQKENIIDESGMPKERFSAEFPKEGPSILRIQQVVRGDSAAYFCASSLGTGVRTGELFFGEGSRLTVL.

This clone showed up just a few times. The CDR3 extends 3 residues past the end of the read, so its final part is completed from the germline J gene. The V call is TRBV5-1, the J call TRBJ2-3; D might be TRBD2 (5 bases). This CDR3 is 14 amino acids long. Germline values: CDR1 SGHRS, CDR2 YFSETQ. Deletions cut 2 bases from V and 5 bases from J, with 12 bases between. The part of the CDR3 DNA that was read is TGCGCCAGCAGCTTCATGACTACTGAAGATACG. Translating it yields CASSFMTTEDT. The full CDR3 sequence reads CASSFMTTEDTQYF.

This clone was seen ten or more times. The read stops 3 residues short of the end of the CDR3; the missing end is completed from the germline J gene. The chain links TRBV29-1 to TRBJ2-2; 9 bases line up with TRBD2. V trimming: 8 bases; J trimming: 4 bases; junction bases outside the gene matches: 8. Germline V lookup: CDR1 SQVTM, CDR2 ANQGSEA. This CDR3 is 14 amino acids long. CDR3 DNA, as far as it was read: TGCAGCACGTTAGCGGGAGAAGGCACCGGGGAG. Its protein is CSTLAGEGTGE. In full, the CDR3 is CSTLAGEGTGELFF.

This clone was seen only a few times. The CDR3 end lies 3 residues beyond the end of the read and is filled in from the germline J gene. V and J are TRBV7-2 and TRBJ1-1; 8 nucleotides agree with TRBD1. The CDR3 contains 14 residues. J gave up 5 bases and V 7 bases, and 9 bases lay outside the gene matches. CDR1 and CDR2 (germline): SGHTA, FQGNSA. CDR3 sequence reads: CASKGQGVETEAFF. The sequenced part of the CDR3 DNA is TGTGCCAGCAAAGGACAGGGAGTCGAGACTGAA.

Incomplete CDR3 DNA: TGCGCCAGCAGGTATCTTGGGACAGGCTCCTACAATGAG. It encodes CASRYLGTGSYNE. The complete CDR3 protein is CASRYLGTGSYNEQFF. The gene calls are TRBV10-2 and TRBJ2-1; 8 positions match TRBD1. The read terminates 3 residues before the CDR3 end, so the remaining end is supplied by the germline J gene. The ends lost 6 bases at V and 0 bases at J; junction bases unmatched: 7. The CDR3 sequence is 16 residues long. Germline V gives CDR1 WSHSY, CDR2 SAAADI.

This clone was counted at least ten times. The CDR3 end is not reached by the read, which stops 3 residues before it; the germline J gene fills it in. V and J are TRBV30 and TRBJ2-7, with D possibly matching TRBD1 (5 bases). The V and J ends lost 1 base and 1 base respectively, with 11 bases between them. There are 14 residues in the CDR3. Looked up from germline, CDR1 is GTSNPN and CDR2 is SVGIG (reference sequence). The CDR3 spells CAWSGRELSYEQYF. The part of the CDR3 DNA that was read is TGTGCCTGGAGTGGCAGGGAACTTTCCTACGAG.

This clone has just a few counts. With the read ending 3 residues before the CDR3 end, the germline J gene is used to fill in that end. This chain connects TRBV7-6 to TRBJ2-1, with TRBD2 identical over 7 bases. CDR3 length: 15 amino acids. Germline lookup yields CDR1 SGHVS and CDR2 FNYEAQ. Trimming cost V 5 bases and J 3 bases; bases outside gene matches: 7. CDR3 region: CASSVTSARYNEQFF. CDR3 bases read: TGTGCCAGCAGCGTCACTAGCGCACGCTACAATGAG.

This clone was counted many times. The CDR3 extends 3 residues past the end of the read, so its final part is completed from the germline J gene. The chain combines TRBV30 with TRBJ1-5; a weak D match, TRBD1 (5 bases). Germline assignment: CDR1 GTSNPN and CDR2 SVGIG (reference sequence). This CDR3 has 13 residues. Trimming shortened V by 0 bases and J by 4 bases, and 7 bases separated the two germline ends. The sequenced part of the CDR3 DNA is TGTGCCTGGAGTGTCCAGGGTAATCAGCCC. Translating gives CAWSVQGNQP. The whole CDR3 sequence reads CAWSVQGNQPQHF.

The sample holds many counts of this clone. Coverage ceases 3 residues before the CDR3 finishes, and the germline J gene fills in the end. The rearrangement uses TRBV29-1 and TRBJ2-6, with D hard to call. The germline CDR1 and CDR2 sequences are SQVTM and ANQGSEA. V lost 4 bases, J lost 1 base, and 5 bases lay in between. The CDR3 has 13 amino acids. The covered CDR3 bases are TGCAGCGTTGCAAGGTCTGGGGCCAACGTC. As protein: CSVARSGANV. The CDR3, in full, reads CSVARSGANVLTF. Variable domain in full (rest from reference TRBV29-1 and TRBJ2-6): SAVISQKPSRDICQRGTSLTIQCQVDSQVTMMFWYRQQPGQSLTLIATANQGSEATYESGFVIDKFPISRPNLTFSTLTVSNMSPEDSSIYLCSVARSGANVLTFGAGSRLTVL.

This clone was picked up a small number of times. The CDR3 goes on 3 residues after the read ends, and that part is filled in from the germline J gene. The chain carries TRBV7-2 and TRBJ1-2; 7 bases map to TRBD1. V lost 2 bases and J lost 6; bases outside the gene matches: 9. Germline CDR1 and CDR2: SGHTA and FQGNSA. The CDR3 runs to 15 residues. The CDR3 sequence: CASSLFARGSNGYTF. CDR3 DNA, as far as it was read: TGTGCCAGCAGCTTATTTGCCAGGGGGAGTAATGGC. Based on the CDR3 plus reference TRBV7-2 and TRBJ1-2, the full variable domain is GAGVSQSPSNKVTEKGKDVELRCDPISGHTALYWYRQSLGQGLEFLIYFQGNSAPDKSGLPSDRFSAERTGGSVSTLTIQRTQQEDSAVYLCASSLFARGSNGYTFGSGTRLTVV.

This clone has only a few counts. The sequenced fragment ends 3 residues before the CDR3 boundary, so the rest is inferred from the germline J gene. The rearrangement joins TRBV20-1 to TRBJ2-1; D is perhaps TRBD2 (6 bases). The CDR3 contains 14 residues. Germline V gives CDR1 DFQATT, CDR2 SNEGSKA (reference sequence). With 2 bases removed from V and 4 bases from J, the gap between germline ends came to 12 bases. The CDR3 is CSARRPTSYNEQFF. The sequenced CDR3 bases are TGCAGTGCTAGACGCCCGACTAGTTACAATGAG.

This clone was recorded many times. Read sequence stops 3 residues before the CDR3 end, and the germline J gene provides the missing end. This chain joins TRBV14 and TRBJ1-2, with D hard to call. Trimming took off 6 bases at V and 4 bases at J, with 18 bases between the two ends. Germline V gives CDR1 SGHDN, CDR2 FVKESK. This CDR3 has 15 residues. Incomplete CDR3 DNA: TGTGCCAGCAGTTTTCTGGGGAGCGGAGCCTATGGC. Its translation is CASSFLGSGAYG. The complete CDR3 protein is CASSFLGSGAYGYTF.

This clone occurred a few times. The observed sequence ends 3 residues before the CDR3 terminus, with the missing tail filled in from the germline J gene. V usage is TRBV18 and J usage is TRBJ2-1; a possible D gene is TRBD2 (5 bases). Deletions cut 2 bases from V and 9 bases from J, with 14 bases between. This CDR3 spans 14 amino acids. The V gene's germline CDR1 is KGHSH and CDR2 LQKENI. The DNA read from the CDR3 is TGTGCCAGCTCACCATCGGCGGGCCACGGTGAG. Translated: CASSPSAGHGE. The complete CDR3 protein is CASSPSAGHGEQFF.

About this clone itself: The CDR3 end lies 3 residues beyond the end of the read and is filled in from the germline J gene. The chain joins TRBV19 to TRBJ1-1; 10 nucleotides agree with TRBD1. CDR3 length equals 15 residues. V lost 5 bases to trimming and J lost 5 bases; unmatched junction nucleotides: 8. Germline values: CDR1 LNHDA, CDR2 SQIVND (reference sequence). The CDR3 bases that were read are TGTGCCAGTAGTGTCCGACAGGGGGCTTGGACTGAA. This encodes CASSVRQGAWTE. The whole CDR3 sequence reads CASSVRQGAWTEAFF. Using reference TRBV19 and TRBJ1-1 for the parts outside the CDR3, the full variable domain is DGGITQSPKYLFRKEGQNVTLSCEQNLNHDAMYWYRQDPGQGLRLIYYSQIVNDFQKGDIAEGYSVSREKKESFPLTVTSAQKNPTAFYLCASSVRQGAWTEAFFGQGTRLTVV.

This clone was seen many times. The read gets to within 3 residues of the CDR3 end, and the germline J gene fills in the rest. The chain couples TRBV6-2 or TRBV6-3 to TRBJ2-7, with D hard to call. V lost 5 bases and J 3 bases, leaving 5 bases between the germline ends. The CDR3 length is 11 residues. Per the germline V gene, CDR1 is MNHEY and CDR2 is SVGEGT. The CDR3 is CASSNNYEQYF. The sequenced part of the CDR3 DNA is TGTGCCAGCAGTAATAACTACGAG.

This clone was recorded at least ten times. Coverage ceases 3 residues before the CDR3 finishes, and the germline J gene fills in the end. The V gene is TRBV20-1, the J gene TRBJ1-5; 8 nucleotides line up with TRBD1. CDR1 DFQATT and CDR2 SNEGSKA come from the germline V gene (reference sequence). This CDR3 region has 15 residues. V was pared by 4 bases and J by 5 bases, with 10 bases of the junction left unmatched. The CDR3 bases that were read are TGCAGTGCTATTCCTCGGGCAGGGGGCGATCAGCCC. Translated, it gives CSAIPRAGGDQP. Given in full, the CDR3 is CSAIPRAGGDQPQHF.